The clone carrying this T cell receptor beta chain was found many times. Its antigen remains unidentified. V trimming: 7 bases; J trimming: 2 bases; junction bases outside the gene matches: 8. CDR1 and CDR2 from the germline V gene are MNHEY and SMNVEV (reference sequence). CDR3 length: 15 amino acids. This specimen belongs to a study of spatial heterogeneity in lung cancer. Study-wide results and caveats: Compared with follow-up, resection was when ubiquitous expanded tumor TCRs appeared in blood more.

TCRdb processed the 5' RACE reads anew with MiXCR; each CDR3 protein has one entry. The data contain about 14,000 distinct CDR3 sequences, more than 10% of them singletons. The time point here: sample taken at primary tumor resection. Frozen PBMC, nontumor lung or tumor provided whole RNA, which was sequenced unsorted. Untreated early-stage non-small cell lung cancer patients, over 55 in total, were the donors. The V call is TRBV27, the J call TRBJ2-7; TRBD1 matches at 10 bases. Sequences were derived from PBMCs, sampled at surgery. The TCR comes from a female donor with early-stage non-small cell lung cancer. The CDR3 is CASTSRTGGAYEQYF. Here the CDR3 DNA reads TGTGCCAGCACCTCTAGGACAGGGGGAGCCTACGAGCAGTACTTC.